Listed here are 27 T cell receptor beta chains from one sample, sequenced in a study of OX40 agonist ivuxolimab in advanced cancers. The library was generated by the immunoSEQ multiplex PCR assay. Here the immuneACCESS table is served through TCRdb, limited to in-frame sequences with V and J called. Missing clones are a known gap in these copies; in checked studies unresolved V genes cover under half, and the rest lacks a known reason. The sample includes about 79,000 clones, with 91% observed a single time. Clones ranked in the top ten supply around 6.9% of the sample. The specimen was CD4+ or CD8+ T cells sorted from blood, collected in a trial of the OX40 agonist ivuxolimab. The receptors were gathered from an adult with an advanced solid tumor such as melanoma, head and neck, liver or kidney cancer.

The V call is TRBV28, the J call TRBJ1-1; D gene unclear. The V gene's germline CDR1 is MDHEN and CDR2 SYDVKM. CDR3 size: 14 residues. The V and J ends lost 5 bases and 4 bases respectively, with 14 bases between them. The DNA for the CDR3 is TGTGCCAGCAGTCCCCTCTATGTTGTCACTGAAGCTTTCTTT. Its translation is CASSPLYVVTEAFF. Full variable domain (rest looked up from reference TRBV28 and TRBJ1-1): DVKVTQSSRYLVKRTGEKVFLECVQDMDHENMFWYRQDPGLGLRLIYFSYDVKMKEKGDIPEGYSVSREKKERFSLILESASTNQTSMYLCASSPLYVVTEAFFGQGTRLTVV.

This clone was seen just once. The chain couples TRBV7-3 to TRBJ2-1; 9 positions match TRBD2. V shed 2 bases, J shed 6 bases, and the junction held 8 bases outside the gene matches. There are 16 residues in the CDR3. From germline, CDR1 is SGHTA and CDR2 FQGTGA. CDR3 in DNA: TGTGCCAGCAGCTTAGCCGCGGGACTAGCAGGCAATGAGCAGTTCTTC. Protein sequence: CASSLAAGLAGNEQFF.

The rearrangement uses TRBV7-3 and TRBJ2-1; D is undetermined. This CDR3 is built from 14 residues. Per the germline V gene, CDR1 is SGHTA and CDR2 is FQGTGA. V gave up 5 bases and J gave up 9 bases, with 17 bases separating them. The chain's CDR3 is CASSPRTKGTEQFF. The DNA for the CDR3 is TGTGCCAGCAGCCCTAGAACTAAGGGCACTGAGCAGTTCTTC.

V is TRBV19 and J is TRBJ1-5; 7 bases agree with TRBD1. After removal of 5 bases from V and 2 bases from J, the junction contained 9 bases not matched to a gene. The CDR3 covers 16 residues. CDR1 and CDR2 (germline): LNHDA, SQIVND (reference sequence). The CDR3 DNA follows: TGTGCCAGTAGTGCCCACAGGGGTACGGGCAATCAGCCCCAGCATTTT. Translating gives CASSAHRGTGNQPQHF.

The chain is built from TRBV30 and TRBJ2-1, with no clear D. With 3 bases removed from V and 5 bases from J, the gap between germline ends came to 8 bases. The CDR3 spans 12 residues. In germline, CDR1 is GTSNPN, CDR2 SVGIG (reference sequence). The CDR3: CAWSAANNEQFF. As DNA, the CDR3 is TGTGCCTGGAGCGCTGCCAACAATGAGCAGTTCTTC.

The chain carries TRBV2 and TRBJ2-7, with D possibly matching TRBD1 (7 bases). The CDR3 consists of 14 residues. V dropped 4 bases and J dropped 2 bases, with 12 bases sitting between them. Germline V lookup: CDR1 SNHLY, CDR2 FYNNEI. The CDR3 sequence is CASSVSRGAYEQYF. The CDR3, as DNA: TGTGCCAGCAGTGTCTCCAGGGGGGCCTACGAGCAGTACTTC. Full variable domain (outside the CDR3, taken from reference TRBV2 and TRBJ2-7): EPEVTQTPSHQVTQMGQEVILRCVPISNHLYFYWYRQILGQKVEFLVSFYNNEISEKSEIFDDQFSVERPDGSNFTLKIRSTKLEDSAMYFCASSVSRGAYEQYFGPGTRLTVT.

CDR3 coding DNA: TGCAGCGCATACCCAAATGTTCGGCTAGCGGGAGAATCTGCCGGGGAGACCCAGTACTTC. It codes for CSAYPNVRLAGESAGETQYF. This chain links TRBV29-1 with TRBJ2-5; 10 nucleotides align to TRBD2. The CDR3 contains 20 residues. V lost 7 bases to trimming and J lost 5 bases; unmatched junction nucleotides: 28. Germline lookup yields CDR1 SQVTM and CDR2 ANQGSEA. Filled out from reference TRBV29-1 and TRBJ2-5, the complete variable domain reads SAVISQKPSRDICQRGTSLTIQCQVDSQVTMMFWYRQQPGQSLTLIATANQGSEATYESGFVIDKFPISRPNLTFSTLTVSNMSPEDSSIYLCSAYPNVRLAGESAGETQYFGPGTRLLVL.

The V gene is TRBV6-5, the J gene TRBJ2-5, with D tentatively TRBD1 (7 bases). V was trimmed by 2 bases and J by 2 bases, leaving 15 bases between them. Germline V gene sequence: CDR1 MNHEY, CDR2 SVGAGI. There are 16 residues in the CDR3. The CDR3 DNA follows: TGTGCCAGCAGTTACCGGCCAGGGGGGAAGCAAGAGACCCAGTACTTC. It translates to CASSYRPGGKQETQYF.

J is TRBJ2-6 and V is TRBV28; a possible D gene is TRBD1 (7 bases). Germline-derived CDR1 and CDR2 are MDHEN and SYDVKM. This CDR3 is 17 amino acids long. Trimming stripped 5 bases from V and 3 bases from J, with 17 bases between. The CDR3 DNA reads TGTGCCAGCAGTCTCCCGACAGGGCGGGGTGGGGCCAACGTCCTGACTTTC. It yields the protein CASSLPTGRGGANVLTF.

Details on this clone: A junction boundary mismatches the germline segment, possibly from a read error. The CDR3 region is CASSYSSRTNYGYTF. The CDR3 nucleotides are TGTGCCAGCAGTTACTCTTCCAGGACTAACTATGGCTACACCTTC. This sequence joins TRBV6-4 and TRBJ1-2; D gene ambiguous. The CDR3 spans 15 residues. Germline CDR1 is MRHNA and CDR2 is SNTAGT.

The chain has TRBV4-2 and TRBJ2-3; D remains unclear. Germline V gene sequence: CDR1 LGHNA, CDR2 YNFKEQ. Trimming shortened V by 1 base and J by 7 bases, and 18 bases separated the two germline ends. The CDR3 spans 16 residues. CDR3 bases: TGTGCCAGCAGCCAAGCGGAGACTTCCCCTTTGAATACGCAGTATTTT. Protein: CASSQAETSPLNTQYF.

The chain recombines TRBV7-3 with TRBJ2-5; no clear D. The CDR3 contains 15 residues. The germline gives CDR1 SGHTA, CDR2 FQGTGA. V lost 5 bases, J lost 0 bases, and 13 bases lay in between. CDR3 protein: CASSPDGQYQETQYF. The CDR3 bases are TGTGCCAGCAGCCCCGACGGCCAGTACCAAGAGACCCAGTACTTC.

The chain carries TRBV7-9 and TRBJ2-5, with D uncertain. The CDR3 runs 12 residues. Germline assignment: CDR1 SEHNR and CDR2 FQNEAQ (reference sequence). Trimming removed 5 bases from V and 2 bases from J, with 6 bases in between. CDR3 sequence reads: CASSPLQETQYF. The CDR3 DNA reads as TGTGCCAGCAGCCCCCTGCAAGAGACCCAGTACTTC.

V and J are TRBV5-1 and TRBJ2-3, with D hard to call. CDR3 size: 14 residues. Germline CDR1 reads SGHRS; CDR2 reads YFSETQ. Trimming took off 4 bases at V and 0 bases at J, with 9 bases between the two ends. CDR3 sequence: CASSPSGSTDTQYF. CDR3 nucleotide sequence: TGCGCCAGCAGCCCTTCGGGCAGCACAGATACGCAGTATTTT. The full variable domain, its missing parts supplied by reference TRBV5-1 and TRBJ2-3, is KAGVTQTPRYLIKTRGQQVTLSCSPISGHRSVSWYQQTPGQGLQFLFEYFSETQRNKGNFPGRFSGRQFSNSRSEMNVSTLELGDSALYLCASSPSGSTDTQYFGPGTRLTVL.

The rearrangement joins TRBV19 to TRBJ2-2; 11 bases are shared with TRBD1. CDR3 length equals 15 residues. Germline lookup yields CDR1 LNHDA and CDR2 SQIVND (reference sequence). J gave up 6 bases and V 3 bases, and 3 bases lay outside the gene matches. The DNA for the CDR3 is TGTGCCAGTAGTATTTCGGGACAGGGGGCCGGGGAGCTGTTTTTT. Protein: CASSISGQGAGELFF.

Here the CDR3 reads CASSWGAGEAFF. As DNA, the CDR3 is TGTGCCAGCAGCTGGGGAGCGGGTGAAGCTTTCTTT. V usage is TRBV5-6 and J usage is TRBJ1-1, with D uncertain. The V and J ends lost 3 bases and 7 bases respectively, with 10 bases between them. Per germline, CDR1 SGHDT and CDR2 YYEEEE. The CDR3 sequence is 12 residues long. The variable domain in full, completed from reference TRBV5-6 and TRBJ1-1, reads DAGVTQSPTHLIKTRGQQVTLRCSPKSGHDTVSWYQQALGQGPQFIFQYYEEEERQRGNFPDRFSGHQFPNYSSELNVNALLLGDSALYLCASSWGAGEAFFGQGTRLTVV.

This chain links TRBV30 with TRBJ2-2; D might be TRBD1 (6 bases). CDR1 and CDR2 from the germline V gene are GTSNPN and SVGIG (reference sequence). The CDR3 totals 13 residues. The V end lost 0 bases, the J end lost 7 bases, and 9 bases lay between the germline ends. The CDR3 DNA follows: TGTGCCTGGAGTGTAAGGGGGAGCGGGGAGCTGTTTTTT. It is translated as CAWSVRGSGELFF.

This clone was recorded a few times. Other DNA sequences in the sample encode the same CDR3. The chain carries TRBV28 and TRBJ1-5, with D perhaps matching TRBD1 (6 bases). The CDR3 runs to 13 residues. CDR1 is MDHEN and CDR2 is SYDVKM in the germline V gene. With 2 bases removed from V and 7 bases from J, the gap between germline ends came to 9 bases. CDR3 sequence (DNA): TGTGCCAGCAGTTTAGGGGGGCGGCAGCCCCAGCATTTT. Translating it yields CASSLGGRQPQHF.

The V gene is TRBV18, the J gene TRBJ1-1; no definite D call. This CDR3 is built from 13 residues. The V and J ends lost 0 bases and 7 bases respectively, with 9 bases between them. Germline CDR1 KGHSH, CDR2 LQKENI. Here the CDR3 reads CASSPPMGFEAFF. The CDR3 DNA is TGTGCCAGCTCACCACCGATGGGGTTTGAAGCTTTCTTT.

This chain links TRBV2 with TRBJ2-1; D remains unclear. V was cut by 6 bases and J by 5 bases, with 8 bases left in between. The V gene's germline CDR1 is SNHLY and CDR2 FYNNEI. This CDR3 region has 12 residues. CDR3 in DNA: TGTGCCAGCAGAAACCTTGACAATGAGCAGTTCTTC. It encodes CASRNLDNEQFF.

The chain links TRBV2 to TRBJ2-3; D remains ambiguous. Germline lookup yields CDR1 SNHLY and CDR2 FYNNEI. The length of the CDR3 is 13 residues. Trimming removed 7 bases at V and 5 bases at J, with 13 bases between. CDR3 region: CASTRYQRDTQYF. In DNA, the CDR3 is TGTGCCAGCACCCGATATCAGAGAGATACGCAGTATTTT.

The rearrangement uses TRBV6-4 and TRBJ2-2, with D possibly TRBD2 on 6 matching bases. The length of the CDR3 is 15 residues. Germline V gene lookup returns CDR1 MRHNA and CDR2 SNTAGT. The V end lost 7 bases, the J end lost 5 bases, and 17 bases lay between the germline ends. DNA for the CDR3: TGTGCCAGCAAAGTCAGCGGAGGGGATACCGGGGAGCTGTTTTTT. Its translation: CASKVSGGDTGELFF.

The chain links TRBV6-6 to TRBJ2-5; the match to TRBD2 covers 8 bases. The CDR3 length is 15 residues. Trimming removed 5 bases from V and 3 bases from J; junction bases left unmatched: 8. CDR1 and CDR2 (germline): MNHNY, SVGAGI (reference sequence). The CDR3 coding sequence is TGTGCCAGCAGTGTGCTGACTAGCGCCAAAGAGACCCAGTACTTC. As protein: CASSVLTSAKETQYF.

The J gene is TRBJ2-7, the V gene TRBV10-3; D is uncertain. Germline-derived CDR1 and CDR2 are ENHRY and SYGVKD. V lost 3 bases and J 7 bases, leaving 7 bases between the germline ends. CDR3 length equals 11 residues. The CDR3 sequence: CAISDSSEQYF. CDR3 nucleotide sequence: TGTGCCATCAGTGACAGTTCGGAGCAGTACTTC.

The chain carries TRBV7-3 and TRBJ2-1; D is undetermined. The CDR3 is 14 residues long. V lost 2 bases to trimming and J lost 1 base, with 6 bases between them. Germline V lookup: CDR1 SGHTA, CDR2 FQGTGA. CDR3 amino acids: CASSLASSYNEQFF. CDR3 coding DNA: TGTGCCAGCAGCTTAGCTTCTTCCTACAATGAGCAGTTCTTC.

The CDR3 here is CASSPGLAGVYEQYF. The CDR3 region has the DNA TGCGCCAGCAGCCCAGGGCTAGCGGGAGTCTACGAGCAGTACTTC. V gene TRBV5-1 combines with J gene TRBJ2-5; 10 bases are shared with TRBD2. TRBJ2-7 matches the DNA end more closely, so the J call is doubtful. The CDR3 has 15 amino acids. Germline CDR1 SGHRS, CDR2 YFSETQ.

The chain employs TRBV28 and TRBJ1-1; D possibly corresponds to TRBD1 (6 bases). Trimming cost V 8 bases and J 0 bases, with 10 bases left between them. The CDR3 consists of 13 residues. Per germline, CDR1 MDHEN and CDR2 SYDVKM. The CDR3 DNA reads TGTGCCAGCCGGGGGGCTCTGAACACTGAAGCTTTCTTT. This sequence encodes CASRGALNTEAFF.